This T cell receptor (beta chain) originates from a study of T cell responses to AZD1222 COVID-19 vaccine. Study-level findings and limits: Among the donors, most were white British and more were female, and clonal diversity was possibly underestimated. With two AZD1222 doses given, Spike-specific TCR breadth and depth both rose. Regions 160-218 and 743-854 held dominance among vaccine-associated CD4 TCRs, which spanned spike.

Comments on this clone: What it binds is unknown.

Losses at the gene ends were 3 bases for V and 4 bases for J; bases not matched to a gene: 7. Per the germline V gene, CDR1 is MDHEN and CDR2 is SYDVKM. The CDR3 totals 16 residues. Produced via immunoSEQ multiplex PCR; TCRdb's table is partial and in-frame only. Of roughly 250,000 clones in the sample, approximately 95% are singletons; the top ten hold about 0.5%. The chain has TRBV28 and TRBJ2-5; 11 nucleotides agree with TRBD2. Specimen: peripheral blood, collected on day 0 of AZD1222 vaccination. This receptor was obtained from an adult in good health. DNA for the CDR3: TGTGCCAGCAGTTTCTCTAGCGGGGGGCGGGGAGAGACCCAGTACTTC. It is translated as CASSFSSGGRGETQYF.